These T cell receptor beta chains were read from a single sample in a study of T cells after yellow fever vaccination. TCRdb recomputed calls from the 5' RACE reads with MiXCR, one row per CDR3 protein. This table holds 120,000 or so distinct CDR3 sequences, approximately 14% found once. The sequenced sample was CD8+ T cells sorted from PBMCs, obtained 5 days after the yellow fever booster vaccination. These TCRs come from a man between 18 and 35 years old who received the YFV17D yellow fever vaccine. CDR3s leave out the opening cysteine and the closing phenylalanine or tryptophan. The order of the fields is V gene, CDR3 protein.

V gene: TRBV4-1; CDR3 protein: ASSLTHGGGLQETQY
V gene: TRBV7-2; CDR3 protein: ASSLRVRPSTDTQY
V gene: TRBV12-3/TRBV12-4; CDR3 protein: ASSPPPPGLADTSTDTQY
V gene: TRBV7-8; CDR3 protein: ASSLVSRGLGYGYT
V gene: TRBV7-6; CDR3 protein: ARRDLCVRLF
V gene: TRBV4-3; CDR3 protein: ASSRERSSYNEQF
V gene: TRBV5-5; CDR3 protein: ASSLAFGVWQPQH
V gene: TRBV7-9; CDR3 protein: ASSSWSQKDTQY
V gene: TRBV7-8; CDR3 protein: ASSLVGTETYEQY
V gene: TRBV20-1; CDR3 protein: SATRGGPASLSTDTQY
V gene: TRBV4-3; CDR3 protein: ASSQGTGNLHGYT
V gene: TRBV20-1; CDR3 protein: SARTSGYYNEQF
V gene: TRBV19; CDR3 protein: ASSINPTAQETQY
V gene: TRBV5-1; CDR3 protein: ASSLAGNSYEQY
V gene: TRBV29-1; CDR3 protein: SVGTGIYGYT
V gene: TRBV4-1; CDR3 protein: ASSQGGDLTQETQY
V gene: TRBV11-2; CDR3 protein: ASSHGDLPDTQY
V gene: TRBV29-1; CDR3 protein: SGFRTNYGYT
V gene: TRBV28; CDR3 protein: ASSLTSFNYGYT
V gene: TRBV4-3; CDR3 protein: ASSPGPTAGNTIY
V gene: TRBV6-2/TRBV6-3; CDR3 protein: ASRRSGYT
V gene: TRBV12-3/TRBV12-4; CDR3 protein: ASSAQGQGARDTQY
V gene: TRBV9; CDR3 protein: ASSVGSGLIGNEQF
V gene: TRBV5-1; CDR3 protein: ASSDDERTLTDTQY
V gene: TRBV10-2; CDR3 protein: ASSEPLGLQETQY
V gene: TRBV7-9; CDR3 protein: ASSLGPWGAPYEQY
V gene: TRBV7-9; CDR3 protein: ASSGRGVGSPLH
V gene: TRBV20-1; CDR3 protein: SAFTGTGDYEQY
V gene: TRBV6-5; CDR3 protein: ASILVTGSHYGYT
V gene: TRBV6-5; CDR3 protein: ASSRLAGVPDTQY
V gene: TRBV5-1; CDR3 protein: ASSFGGSDSPLH
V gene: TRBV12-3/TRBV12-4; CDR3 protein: ASSSGTDNTEAF
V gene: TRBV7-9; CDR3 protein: ASSFVHEQF
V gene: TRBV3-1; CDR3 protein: ASSDHWTLQYEQY
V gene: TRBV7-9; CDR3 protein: ASFPGIAGELF